The 27 T cell receptor beta chains in this list originate from one sample, sequenced in a study of human T cells and chemical hapten exposure. The time point: patch test 1, 2 weeks after DPC sensitization. Treatment of the sample: therapeutic diphenylcyclopropenone sensitization with weekly scalp DPC. TCRdb itself ran the RACE reads through MiXCR, one entry per CDR3 protein. The table lists 75,000 to 100,000 distinct CDR3 sequences, around 12% of them singletons. The specimen comprised whole blood, sampled in connection with sensitization to the hapten diphenylcyclopropenone (DPC). The origin of the receptors is a woman between 40 and 50 years old with alopecia areata. Some clones in this sample may be carry-over from other donors' samples.

Points on this clonotype: At one end, the junction sequence differs from germline, possibly due to a read error. The V gene is TRBV3-1, the J gene TRBJ2-1, with a tentative D call TRBD2 (5 bases). The CDR3 has 12 residues. Germline V gene data show CDR1 as LGHDT and CDR2 as YNNKEL (reference sequence). In nucleotides, the CDR3 is TGTGCCAGCAGCCAAGCCCATTGGGAGCGGTTCTTC. The encoded protein is CASSQAHWERFF.

This clonotype was observed a handful of times. The chain combines TRBV4-3 with TRBJ1-6; 8 nucleotides line up with TRBD1. Germline CDR1 reads LGHNA; CDR2 reads YSLEER. With 3 bases clipped from V and 7 bases from J, the junction kept 5 bases outside the gene matches. This CDR3 region has 15 residues. CDR3: CASSHTQGGNSPLHF. The CDR3 region has the DNA TGCGCCAGCAGCCATACACAGGGGGGGAATTCACCCCTCCACTTT.

In DNA, the CDR3 is TGTGCCAGCTCACCATCCCCCGAGGGGGAGCTGTTTTTT. This translates into CASSPSPEGELFF. This chain uses TRBV18 with TRBJ2-2, with unresolved D. CDR1 and CDR2 (germline): KGHSH, LQKENI. V was trimmed by 2 bases and J by 8 bases, leaving 9 bases between them. The CDR3 covers 13 residues.

The sample holds a few counts of this clonotype. This sequence joins TRBV28 and TRBJ2-7, with TRBD1 identical over 9 bases. The ends lost 1 base at V and 4 bases at J; junction bases unmatched: 5. This CDR3 is 15 amino acids long. In germline, CDR1 is MDHEN, CDR2 SYDVKM. CDR3 DNA: TGTGCCAGCAGTTTATCCGGGACAGGGAGTTACGAGCAGTACTTC. Its protein is CASSLSGTGSYEQYF.

At least ten counts were recorded for this clonotype. The rearrangement uses TRBV7-8 and TRBJ1-1; 8 bases align to TRBD1. The germline CDR1 and CDR2 sequences are SGHVS and FQNEAQ. The CDR3 runs to 14 residues. V dropped 2 bases and J dropped 5; count of bases not matched to a gene: 4. CDR3 residues: CASSLNRGLTEAFF. DNA for the CDR3: TGTGCCAGCAGCTTAAACAGGGGGTTAACTGAAGCTTTCTTT.

This clonotype was found many times. This sequence joins TRBV20-1 and TRBJ2-7; D gene uncertain. Germline CDR1 is DFQATT and CDR2 is SNEGSKA (reference sequence). Trimming took off 5 bases at V and 4 bases at J, with 6 bases between the two ends. The CDR3 spans 10 residues. CDR3 sequence reads: CSAGKYEQYF. Written as DNA, the CDR3 is TGCAGTGCTGGGAAGTACGAGCAGTACTTC.

This clonotype was observed many times. The gene calls are TRBV6-2 or TRBV6-3 and TRBJ2-7, with unresolved D. This CDR3 region has 12 residues. Trimming removed 7 bases from V and 2 bases from J, with 9 bases in between. Per the germline V gene, CDR1 is MNHEY and CDR2 is SVGEGT. The CDR3 here is CASTGVTYEQYF. The CDR3 DNA is TGTGCCAGCACAGGCGTCACCTACGAGCAGTACTTC.

The genes are TRBV24-1 and TRBJ2-5, with 7 positions matching TRBD1. After removal of 2 bases from V and 1 base from J, the junction contained 6 bases not matched to a gene. The CDR3 loop spans 16 amino acids. In germline, CDR1 is KGHDR, CDR2 SFDVKD. CDR3 loop: CATSDSYRGPQETQYF. DNA for the CDR3: TGTGCCACCAGTGATTCCTACAGGGGCCCCCAAGAGACCCAGTACTTC.

This clonotype was detected a few times. The chain has TRBV9 and TRBJ2-5, with 7 bases that match TRBD1. V dropped 3 bases and J dropped 3; count of bases not matched to a gene: 8. This CDR3 has 15 amino acids. Germline V CDR1 and CDR2: SGDLS, YYNGEE. The CDR3 region is CASSASGTAEETQYF. As DNA, the CDR3 is TGTGCCAGCAGCGCATCCGGGACAGCAGAAGAGACCCAGTACTTC.

A few counts support this clonotype. The gene calls are TRBV20-1 and TRBJ2-1; D may be TRBD2 (5 bases). The CDR3 covers 17 residues. V dropped 0 bases and J dropped 0 bases, with 15 bases sitting between them. The V gene's germline CDR1 is DFQATT and CDR2 SNEGSKA (reference sequence). The CDR3 coding sequence is TGCAGTGCTAGAGATGTAAGCGGTCGGAGCTCCTACAATGAGCAGTTCTTC. Its translation is CSARDVSGRSSYNEQFF.

V and J are TRBV5-1 and TRBJ1-1; 7 bases are shared with TRBD1. Germline V gene lookup returns CDR1 SGHRS and CDR2 YFSETQ. The CDR3 is 15 amino acids. V lost 4 bases and J lost 2; bases outside the gene matches: 8. CDR3 nucleotides: TGCGCCAGCAGCGGATCTGGGACAGCCAACACTGAAGCTTTCTTT. Translating gives CASSGSGTANTEAFF.

The table lists this clonotype with a few counts. This sequence joins TRBV27 and TRBJ1-6, with 7 bases matching TRBD1. The V segment lost 4 bases and the J segment 8 bases; nucleotides outside the gene matches: 5. The CDR3 runs 14 residues. Germline V gives CDR1 MNHEY, CDR2 SMNVEV (reference sequence). The DNA of the CDR3 is TGTGCCAGCAGTTGGGGACAGAAGTATTCACCCCTCCACTTT. Amino acids: CASSWGQKYSPLHF.

This clonotype was observed a handful of times. The chain is built from TRBV29-1 and TRBJ1-1; 10 bases map to TRBD1. The CDR3 sequence is 16 residues long. Germline values: CDR1 SQVTM, CDR2 ANQGSEA. With 5 bases clipped from V and 1 base from J, the junction kept 10 bases outside the gene matches. CDR3 in DNA: TGCAGCGTTCCTAACGGGACAGGGGACAGGAACACTGAAGCTTTCTTT. Protein product: CSVPNGTGDRNTEAFF. Using reference TRBV29-1 and TRBJ1-1 for the parts outside the CDR3, the full variable domain is SAVISQKPSRDICQRGTSLTIQCQVDSQVTMMFWYRQQPGQSLTLIATANQGSEATYESGFVIDKFPISRPNLTFSTLTVSNMSPEDSSIYLCSVPNGTGDRNTEAFFGQGTRLTVV.

The chain recombines TRBV6-2 or TRBV6-3 with TRBJ1-6; no reliable D call. The CDR3 has 15 residues. The V gene lost 6 bases and the J gene lost 11 bases, with 20 bases spanning the gap. In germline, CDR1 is MNHEY, CDR2 SVGEGT. CDR3 DNA sequence: TGTGCCAGCAGGGGGATGGACGGGGATGGGACACCCCTCCACTTT. Translated, it gives CASRGMDGDGTPLHF.

The V gene is TRBV3-1, the J gene TRBJ2-1; D possibly corresponds to TRBD1 (6 bases). Germline V CDR1 and CDR2: LGHDT, YNNKEL (reference sequence). The CDR3 runs to 17 residues. V was shortened by 4 bases and J by 0 bases, with 16 bases between the two germline ends. CDR3 DNA: TGTGCCAGCAGCCGCGACAACCCAGGGGTCTCCTACAATGAGCAGTTCTTC. Translated, it gives CASSRDNPGVSYNEQFF.

The chain recombines TRBV9 with TRBJ1-5, with a tentative D call TRBD1 (5 bases). CDR1 is SGDLS, CDR2 YYNGEE, per germline. Deletions cut 0 bases from V and 7 bases from J, with 5 bases between. The CDR3 has 12 amino acids. DNA for the CDR3: TGTGCCAGCAGCGTAGAGGGGCAGCCCCAGCATTTT. Encoded protein: CASSVEGQPQHF.

Comment on this clonotype: Germline and junction disagree at one end, which may indicate a read error. The chain joins TRBV7-7 to TRBJ2-2; D is perhaps TRBD1 (5 bases). Germline-derived CDR1 and CDR2 are SSHAT and FNYEAQ (reference sequence). The CDR3 sequence is 14 residues long. The chain's CDR3 is CASSSTGNTGELFF. The CDR3 bases are TGTGCTAGCAGCTCCACAGGGAACACCGGGGAGCTGTTTTTT.

This clonotype was detected only a few times. The chain carries TRBV9 and TRBJ2-1; D unresolved. This CDR3 has 9 residues. Germline values: CDR1 SGDLS, CDR2 YYNGEE. V lost 6 bases and J lost 10, with 5 bases in between. CDR3 loop: CASTKEQFF. CDR3 sequence (DNA): TGTGCCAGCACTAAGGAGCAGTTCTTC. The full variable domain, completed using reference TRBV9 and TRBJ2-1, is DSGVTQTPKHLITATGQRVTLRCSPRSGDLSVYWYQQSLDQGLQFLIQYYNGEERAKGNILERFSAQQFPDLHSELNLSSLELGDSALYFCASTKEQFFGPGTRLTVL.

This clonotype was seen a few times. The chain couples TRBV18 to TRBJ1-4; D perhaps matches TRBD1 (6 bases). This CDR3 is built from 14 residues. The germline V and J ends were trimmed by 4 bases and 8 bases, with 14 bases remaining between them. Germline CDR1 reads KGHSH; CDR2 reads LQKENI. The chain's CDR3 is CASSRSGTLEKLFF. As DNA, the CDR3 is TGTGCCAGCTCACGGAGCGGGACATTAGAAAAACTGTTTTTT. The full variable domain, rest sourced from reference TRBV18 and TRBJ1-4, is NAGVMQNPRHLVRRRGQEARLRCSPMKGHSHVYWYRQLPEEGLKFMVYLQKENIIDESGMPKERFSAEFPKEGPSILRIQQVVRGDSAAYFCASSRSGTLEKLFFGSGTQLSVL.

This chain uses TRBV7-2 with TRBJ2-3; tentative D call: TRBD1 (5 bases). The CDR3 is 17 residues long. CDR1 is SGHTA, CDR2 FQGNSA, per germline. V lost 3 bases and J lost 1, with 17 bases in between. The DNA of the CDR3 is TGTGCCAGCAGCTTTATGGCCCAGGGCCTGGGCACAGATACGCAGTATTTT. Protein product: CASSFMAQGLGTDTQYF. Looking up the rest from reference TRBV7-2 and TRBJ2-3 gives the full variable domain: GAGVSQSPSNKVTEKGKDVELRCDPISGHTALYWYRQSLGQGLEFLIYFQGNSAPDKSGLPSDRFSAERTGGSVSTLTIQRTQQEDSAVYLCASSFMAQGLGTDTQYFGPGTRLTVL.

This clonotype was found a few times. The gene calls are TRBV6-1 and TRBJ1-6, with D unclear. V dropped 1 base and J dropped 0 bases, with 7 bases sitting between them. From germline, CDR1 is MNHNS and CDR2 SASEGT. The CDR3 runs to 16 residues. The chain's CDR3 is CASSEGRSSYNSPLHF. CDR3 DNA sequence: TGTGCCAGCAGTGAAGGCAGGAGCTCCTATAATTCACCCCTCCACTTT.

There are a few counts of this clonotype. The chain has TRBV6-1 and TRBJ2-3; a weak D match, TRBD2 (6 bases). In germline, CDR1 is MNHNS, CDR2 SASEGT. This CDR3 region has 14 residues. V lost 8 bases and J lost 0, with 12 bases in between. The CDR3 protein is CASPGVASTDTQYF. The DNA for the CDR3 is TGTGCCAGCCCGGGGGTGGCAAGCACAGATACGCAGTATTTT.

V is TRBV6-1 and J is TRBJ2-5, with TRBD2 matching over 7 bases. The ends lost 4 bases at V and 2 bases at J; junction bases unmatched: 10. Per the germline V gene, CDR1 is MNHNS and CDR2 is SASEGT. This CDR3 is built from 16 residues. CDR3 sequence (DNA): TGTGCCAGCAGTGGGGCCCGGGACTACACACAAGAGACCCAGTACTTC. Its protein product is CASSGARDYTQETQYF.

This chain joins TRBV7-6 and TRBJ1-4, with D possibly matching TRBD1 (6 bases). The germline V gene encodes CDR1 SGHVS and CDR2 FNYEAQ. The CDR3 extends over 17 amino acids. Trimming stripped 3 bases from V and 1 base from J, with 15 bases between. This CDR3 is CASSLRYPGQTNEKLFF. CDR3 bases: TGTGCCAGCAGCTTGAGATACCCGGGACAAACTAATGAAAAACTGTTTTTT.

This clonotype was counted a few times. The chain uses TRBV20-1 and TRBJ1-5; no clear D gene. This CDR3 spans 10 amino acids. CDR1 and CDR2 from the germline V gene are DFQATT and SNEGSKA (reference sequence). Trimming removed 5 bases at V and 5 bases at J, with 4 bases between. This CDR3 reads CSAGYQPQHF. DNA of the CDR3: TGCAGTGCTGGGTATCAGCCCCAGCATTTT.

In its sample, this clonotype was seen a few times. The V call is TRBV11-2, the J call TRBJ2-1; D gene unclear. V dropped 0 bases and J dropped 1 base, with 4 bases sitting between them. Germline V gene lookup returns CDR1 SGHAT and CDR2 FQNNGV. The CDR3 is 14 residues long. In DNA form, the CDR3 reads TGTGCCAGCAGCTTAGAGATTTCCTACAATGAGCAGTTCTTC. It is translated as CASSLEISYNEQFF.

Only a few counts were recorded for this clonotype. The chain uses TRBV28 and TRBJ1-2, with D perhaps matching TRBD1 (5 bases). V lost 1 base and J 5 bases, leaving 14 bases between the germline ends. This CDR3 has 15 amino acids. The germline V gene encodes CDR1 MDHEN and CDR2 SYDVKM. The CDR3 coding sequence is TGTGCCAGCAGTTTATTAGGGGCCGGAGGTTATGGCTACACCTTC. It is translated as CASSLLGAGGYGYTF.